This T cell receptor (beta chain) derives from a study of shared clonotypes between healthy human individuals. Study-level information: The study drew on two women and a few men aged 18 to 49 as donors. Study results and limitations: A few donors had around 5.5% of their naive CD4 clonotypes in common. The study found lower generation probabilities in non-shared clonotypes than in those shared by all four donors.

Assay execution took place at the deep level. Only in-frame clones appear in the TCRdb table, and some are missing; sequencing was by immunoSEQ multiplex PCR. The table has 1,500,000 or so clones, around 97% seen once. Worth noting for this clone: What it recognizes is unknown.

CDR3 size: 12 residues. From germline, CDR1 is MNHEY and CDR2 SMNVEV (reference sequence). V gave up 5 bases and J gave up 14 bases, with 17 bases separating them. This sequence was found in a man aged 25 to 40 in good health. Sequenced input: naive CD4+ T cells sorted from blood. Subset: CD45RA+ positively selected. The rearrangement links TRBV27 to TRBJ2-3; the D gene is possibly TRBD1 (6 bases). Written as DNA, the CDR3 is TGTGCCAGCAGTGACCCGGGACAACGTTCGTATTTT. The encoded protein is CASSDPGQRSYF.